The text below deals with one T cell receptor (beta chain). Unique molecular identifiers were incorporated when the TCRbeta library was constructed. TCRdb reprocessed the PCR reads with MiXCR, giving one entry per CDR3 protein. The data hold about 540,000 distinct CDR3 sequences, with about 16% observed a single time. The sample originates from a study of T-cell reconstitution after alpha-beta-depleted transplantation in children. V was shortened by 4 bases and J by 5 bases, with 11 bases between the two germline ends. From germline, CDR1 is KGHDR and CDR2 SFDVKD. This CDR3 region has 13 residues. The chain employs TRBV24-1 and TRBJ2-7; no clear D. The receptor's source is a human donor who donated a stem cell graft to a child with acute lymphoblastic leukemia. Sequencing was performed on PBMCs from the stem cell graft donor, taken from the stem cell graft. This chain's CDR3 is CATSDRSSHEQYF. The CDR3 DNA follows: TGTGCCACCAGTGACAGGAGTAGCCACGAGCAGTACTTC.